This entry describes one T cell receptor (beta chain). The antigen is undetermined. TCRdb re-called the 5' RACE reads, yielding one record per CDR3 amino acid sequence without DNA. The table lists 550,000 to 600,000 distinct CDR3 sequences. The sample comes from a study of T cells expressing NK-cell markers. Germline CDR1 reads MNHEY; CDR2 reads SMNVEV (reference sequence). This CDR3 comprises 17 residues. Study-level findings and limits: The study found these clonotypes also leading the CD3+CD56-NKG2C+ fraction in a few donors. As a fraction of CD8+ T cells, dominant NKG2C+ clonotypes reached about 1.0-7.5% in six donors. Certain NKG2C+ T cell clones were expanded, and their HCMV specificity remained unclear.

Material: blood T cells: a sorted CD56 or NKG2C T cell subset, CD4+ or CD8+ T cells, or bulk PBMC T cells (not recorded which). This sequence joins TRBV27 and TRBJ2-3; TCRdb picks TRBD1, but there is no DNA to check that call. This TCR was recovered from a man aged 18 to 30 in good health. The CDR3 is CASRPKSGTQITDTQYF.